The rows below give T cell receptor beta chains drawn from one sample of a study of CD8 T cells in ankylosing spondylitis. TCRdb re-called the 5' RACE reads through MiXCR, storing one row per CDR3 protein. The sample includes around 770,000 distinct CDR3 sequences, about 10% seen only once; the top ten take approximately 0.51%. The sample consisted of blood, either unsorted or a sorted T cell fraction (not recorded which). Receptors originate from a male donor with ankylosing spondylitis. CDR3s include the opening cysteine and the closing phenylalanine or tryptophan. D genes are given only for firm matches. Not every row has a clone size; where given, it reads once, few, many or a size class.

TRBJ1-2	TRBV20-1	-	few	TGCAGTGCTAGAGCTGGGGTTAACTATGGCTACACCTTC	CSARAGVNYGYTF
TRBJ1-2	TRBV30	-	few	TGTGCCTGGAGTGTACGGGGGTCGGCTGGCTACACCTTC	CAWSVRGSAGYTF
TRBJ2-4	TRBV4-1	-	-	TGCGCCAGCAGCCGCCCCACAACGGACAACATTCAGTACTTC	CASSRPTTDNIQYF
TRBJ2-6	TRBV20-1	-	-	TGCAGTGCTAGTACGGACTCTGGGGCCAACGTCCTGACTTTC	CSASTDSGANVLTF
TRBJ2-3	TRBV12-3/TRBV12-4	TRBD1	-	TGTGCCAGCAGCCCTCTAGGACAGGGGGTATTTTATACGCAGTATTTT	CASSPLGQGVFYTQYF
TRBJ2-1	TRBV10-3	-	many	TGTGCCTCCACCCCCGCCGGTTACAATGAGCAGTTCTTC	CASTPAGYNEQFF
TRBJ2-7	TRBV10-3	TRBD2	few	TGTGCCATACAGGGGTTAGCGGGAGGGACCTACGAGCAGTACTTC	CAIQGLAGGTYEQYF
TRBJ2-7	TRBV7-8	-	once	TGTGCCAGCAGCTTAGGACGCCCCGAAACCTCCTACGAGCAGTACTTC	CASSLGRPETSYEQYF
TRBJ2-1	TRBV20-1	-	-	TGCAGTGCTAGAGATAGCGGACTCCCAGACAATGAGCAGTTCTTC	CSARDSGLPDNEQFF
TRBJ1-2	TRBV6-5	-	-	TGTGCCAGCAGTTACCGCCGGGCAGGCTACACCTTC	CASSYRRAGYTF
TRBJ2-6	TRBV28	-	-	TGTGCCAGCCAAGAGGAGACTGGCCTCTCTGGGGCCAACGTCCTGACTTTC	CASQEETGLSGANVLTF
TRBJ2-1	TRBV28	TRBD2	many	TGTGCCAGCAGTTATCCGGGAGGCCCGTACAATGAGCAGTTCTTC	CASSYPGGPYNEQFF
TRBJ2-2	TRBV7-2	TRBD2	few	TGTGCCAGCAGCGTGGGACTAGCGGGAGATGGTAACGGGGAGCTGTTTTTT	CASSVGLAGDGNGELFF
TRBJ2-2	TRBV7-6	-	many	TGTGCCAGCAGCTTATTACGAGGCACCGGGGAGCTGTTTTTT	CASSLLRGTGELFF
TRBJ2-3	TRBV5-1	TRBD2	-	TGCGCCAGCAGGATTAGCGGGGGGGCCGTAGATACGCAGTATTTT	CASRISGGAVDTQYF
TRBJ2-2	TRBV4-1	TRBD2	few	TGCGCCAGCAGGGGGACTACCGGAAGGCGGGAGCTGTTTTTT	CASRGTTGRRELFF
TRBJ2-3	TRBV7-6	-	few	TGTGCCAGCAGCTTGTTAGGGGCTGCGAACACAGATACGCAGTATTTT	CASSLLGAANTDTQYF
TRBJ1-4	TRBV18	-	few	TGTGCCAGCTCAACAAGACAGGCGTACGCTAATGAAAAACTGTTTTTT	CASSTRQAYANEKLFF
TRBJ1-5	TRBV28	-	-	TGTGCCAGCAGTTTATCCCTATGGGAAAGCGGCAATCAGCCCCAGCATTTT	CASSLSLWESGNQPQHF